Sequencing of this TCR beta chain was carried out in a study of early T cells in non-severe SARS-CoV-2 infection. General study results and limits: Matching against VDJdb likely underestimated virus-specific expansions, favoring anti-spike CD8.

This clonotype appeared a few times. Its antigen is currently unknown. Germline trimming cut 4 bases from V and 6 bases from J; bases unmatched to any gene: 11. The CDR3 has 15 amino acids. Per the germline V gene, CDR1 is ENHRY and CDR2 is SYGVKD. Individual cDNA molecules were tagged with unique molecular identifiers, the study reported. TCRdb reprocessed the 5' RACE reads with MiXCR, giving one entry per CDR3 protein. The repertoire consists of some 71,000 distinct CDR3 sequences, with 10% occurring once and the leading ten covering 15%. Source: whole blood, taken at baseline. The receptor's source is an adult who was a healthcare worker with PCR-confirmed SARS-CoV-2 infection or an uninfected control (not recorded which). J is TRBJ2-7 and V is TRBV10-3, with 8 nucleotides matching TRBD1. The CDR3 sequence: CAISVGQGALCEQYF. CDR3 DNA sequence: TGTGCCATCAGTGTCGGGCAGGGGGCCCTCTGCGAGCAGTACTTC.